The 9 T cell receptor beta chains reported below all come from one sample, sequenced in a study of CD8 T cells in Susac syndrome. RNA was extracted with the RNeasy kit, and a quantity of roughly 0.5 to 1 ug was reverse transcribed using random hexamers. TCRdb reprocessed the immunoSEQ multiplex PCR reads with MiXCR, giving one entry per CDR3 protein. The sample has 77,000 or so distinct CDR3 sequences, under 95% seen once; the top ten hold about 0.52%. The sequenced material came from CD4+ T cells from PBMCs. Receptors originate from a human donor with Susac syndrome.

V gene TRBV19 combines with J gene TRBJ1-3; D gene ambiguous. Germline CDR1 reads LNHDA; CDR2 reads SQIVND (reference sequence). V lost 8 bases and J lost 2, with 13 bases in between. The CDR3 extends over 14 amino acids. CDR3 amino acids: CASALRGAGNTIYF. The CDR3 DNA reads as TGTGCCAGTGCCCTCCGGGGAGCTGGAAACACCATATATTTT.

This chain joins TRBV2 and TRBJ1-1; a possible D gene is TRBD1 (5 bases). The CDR3 contains 21 residues. V dropped 7 bases and J dropped 0 bases, with 33 bases sitting between them. Germline V lookup: CDR1 SNHLY, CDR2 FYNNEI. CDR3 sequence reads: CASTQGEAGSKGFGLNTEAFF. Here the CDR3 DNA reads TGTGCCAGCACCCAAGGGGAAGCAGGGTCGAAGGGTTTTGGCTTGAACACTGAAGCTTTCTTT.

The chain joins TRBV28 to TRBJ2-5, with 10 bases aligning to TRBD2. The CDR3 is 16 amino acids. Trimming at V came to 1 base and at J to 5 bases, leaving 7 bases not matched to a gene. Germline loops: CDR1 MDHEN, CDR2 SYDVKM. DNA for the CDR3: TGTGCCAGCAGTTTATCCTCCAGCGGGAGGGTGGAGACCCAGTACTTC. It yields the protein CASSLSSSGRVETQYF.

J is TRBJ2-5 and V is TRBV27; D possibly corresponds to TRBD2 (5 bases). Trimming took 7 bases from V and 4 from J, leaving 19 bases between them. CDR3 length: 15 amino acids. Germline CDR1 reads MNHEY; CDR2 reads SMNVEV (reference sequence). DNA of the CDR3: TGTGCCAGCAAGGTCCGGGCCCCCCGGGGAGAGACCCAGTACTTC. Translated, it gives CASKVRAPRGETQYF.

This clonotype was recorded a few times. The rearrangement joins TRBV6-1 to TRBJ2-2; TRBD2 aligns across 7 bases. In germline, CDR1 is MNHNS, CDR2 SASEGT. V lost 7 bases to trimming and J lost 0 bases; unmatched junction nucleotides: 5. This CDR3 region has 15 residues. The DNA for the CDR3 is TGTGCCAGCATACCGGGACTACCGAACACCGGGGAGCTGTTTTTT. Translating it yields CASIPGLPNTGELFF.

The genes are TRBV27 and TRBJ2-5; D is unresolved. The germline CDR1 and CDR2 sequences are MNHEY and SMNVEV (reference sequence). The CDR3 has 16 amino acids. The V end lost 5 bases, the J end lost 5 bases, and 21 bases lay between the germline ends. The chain's CDR3 is CASSPQSGSSMETQYF. CDR3 coding DNA: TGTGCCAGCAGTCCCCAGAGTGGGTCCAGCATGGAGACCCAGTACTTC.

The chain links TRBV14 to TRBJ1-2, with D maybe TRBD1 (5 bases). The V end was cut by 2 bases, the J end by 6 bases, with 10 bases between. The CDR3 spans 13 residues. CDR1 and CDR2 (germline): SGHDN, FVKESK. The CDR3 coding sequence is TGTGCCAGCAGCCAAAGGACACCTAATGGCTACACCTTC. As protein: CASSQRTPNGYTF.

This rearrangement joins TRBV11-3 to TRBJ1-1, with 8 bases lining up with TRBD1. CDR1 is SGHNT, CDR2 YENEEA, per germline. J was trimmed by 2 bases and V by 8 bases; bases with no gene match: 4. The CDR3 is 13 residues long. CDR3 in amino acids: CASGRGQNTEAFF. CDR3 coding DNA: TGTGCCAGCGGCAGGGGGCAAAACACTGAAGCTTTCTTT.

V and J are TRBV12-3 or TRBV12-4 and TRBJ2-6; 8 bases match TRBD2. The CDR3 is made up of 16 amino acids. Losses at the gene ends were 5 bases for V and 1 base for J; bases not matched to a gene: 4. The CDR3 DNA reads TGTGCCAGCAGTGCCGGGAGGGTTTCTGGGGCCAACGTCCTGACTTTC. It translates to CASSAGRVSGANVLTF.